The next 16 T cell receptor beta chains were all read from a single sample in a study of beta chain features in type 1 diabetes. Notes on the study in general: The study found moderately but significantly shorter TCRB CDR3s in all four CD4+ subsets of Type 1 diabetes patients.

These receptors' targets are unknown. The authors reverse transcribed all of the isolated RNA, so sequencing captured expressed TCRB transcripts. TCRdb's table, derived via immunoSEQ multiplex PCR, lists solely in-frame clones and lacks some. The sample shows about 370,000 clones, 8.5% to 10% of them seen only once. Material: central memory CD4+ T cells from blood. These receptors were obtained from a man aged 25-45 years with type 1 diabetes.

V is TRBV14 and J is TRBJ1-1, with D unresolved. This CDR3 is built from 13 residues. Trimming left V 8 bases short and J 0 bases short, with 10 bases between. From germline, CDR1 is SGHDN and CDR2 FVKESK. CDR3 loop: CASGPSMNTEAFF. In DNA, the CDR3 is TGTGCCAGCGGACCCAGCATGAACACTGAAGCTTTCTTT.

This rearrangement joins TRBV11-2 to TRBJ2-3, with TRBD2 matching over 9 bases. The CDR3 has 15 residues. Losses at the gene ends were 6 bases for V and 2 bases for J; bases not matched to a gene: 6. Germline CDR1 SGHAT, CDR2 FQNNGV. The CDR3 protein is CASRTGTSFTDTQYF. In nucleotides, the CDR3 is TGTGCCAGCAGGACCGGGACTAGCTTCACAGATACGCAGTATTTT.

J is TRBJ1-3 and V is TRBV7-9, with 7 positions matching TRBD1. There are 17 residues in the CDR3. Germline CDR1 reads SEHNR; CDR2 reads FQNEAQ (reference sequence). V lost 4 bases and J lost 0; bases outside the gene matches: 9. The CDR3: CASSSDRLGYSGNTIYF. Written as DNA, the CDR3 is TGTGCCAGCAGCTCGGACAGGTTGGGATACTCTGGAAACACCATATATTTT.

This rearrangement joins TRBV5-1 to TRBJ2-2; TRBD2 matches 8 bases. The CDR3 runs 15 residues. Germline loops: CDR1 SGHRS, CDR2 YFSETQ. J was trimmed by 7 bases and V by 4 bases; bases with no gene match: 9. The CDR3 spells CASSERAGDGGELFF. The CDR3 DNA sequence: TGCGCCAGCAGCGAAAGAGCGGGAGATGGCGGGGAGCTGTTTTTT.

The rearrangement links TRBV28 to TRBJ2-7; D is tentatively TRBD1 or TRBD2 (5 bases each). Trimming pared 6 bases from V and 5 bases from J, leaving 11 bases between. CDR1 MDHEN and CDR2 SYDVKM come from the germline V gene. The CDR3 loop spans 12 amino acids. CDR3 nucleotide sequence: TGTGCCAGCAGGGACCAGGGAGACGAGCAGTACTTC. As protein: CASRDQGDEQYF.

The chain is built from TRBV7-2 and TRBJ1-4, with TRBD1 as a possible D gene (5 bases). The length of the CDR3 is 14 residues. Germline-derived CDR1 and CDR2 are SGHTA and FQGNSA. V dropped 5 bases and J dropped 6 bases, with 13 bases sitting between them. In DNA, the CDR3 is TGTGCCAGCAGCCCAGGCCCAGGGTATGAAAAACTGTTTTTT. It is translated as CASSPGPGYEKLFF.

This clone was picked up a small number of times. The chain uses TRBV6-5 and TRBJ1-2; possible D gene TRBD1, 5 bases. The V gene lost 6 bases and the J gene lost 4 bases, with 12 bases spanning the gap. CDR1 is MNHEY, CDR2 SVGAGI, per germline. This CDR3 has 13 residues. The CDR3 DNA reads TGTGCCAGCAGCCTCGGGGGTTCCTATGGCTACACCTTC. Protein: CASSLGGSYGYTF.

The rearrangement links TRBV29-1 to TRBJ2-1, with TRBD2 as a possible D gene (5 bases). Germline V CDR1 and CDR2: SQVTM, ANQGSEA. V was shortened by 7 bases and J by 8 bases, with 12 bases between the two germline ends. This CDR3 has 11 amino acids. The CDR3 nucleotides read TGCAGCGGGAGAACTAGTTATGAGCAGTTCTTC. Amino acids: CSGRTSYEQFF.

This rearrangement joins TRBV6-5 to TRBJ1-2, with D unclear. Germline CDR1 is MNHEY and CDR2 is SVGAGI. V was trimmed by 6 bases and J by 5 bases, leaving 4 bases between them. The CDR3 is made up of 10 amino acids. CDR3 sequence: CASRQYGYTF. The CDR3 nucleotides are TGTGCCAGCAGACAGTATGGCTACACCTTC.

The V and J genes are TRBV7-3 and TRBJ2-5, with D perhaps matching TRBD1 (5 bases). V was trimmed by 3 bases and J by 3 bases, leaving 8 bases between them. The CDR3 is 13 residues long. CDR1 and CDR2 (germline): SGHTA, FQGTGA. CDR3 nucleotides: TGTGCCAGCAGCTTGGGGCAAGAAGAGACCCAGTACTTC. As protein: CASSLGQEETQYF.

This clone was counted many times. The chain employs TRBV7-2 and TRBJ2-1; 7 bases line up with TRBD1. Germline CDR1 reads SGHTA; CDR2 reads FQGNSA. The CDR3 sequence is 14 residues long. The ends lost 5 bases at V and 5 bases at J; junction bases unmatched: 6. The CDR3 protein is CASSPGQADNEQFF. For the CDR3, the DNA is TGTGCCAGCAGCCCAGGACAGGCAGACAATGAGCAGTTCTTC.

V and J are TRBV7-9 and TRBJ2-7; D remains ambiguous. The V end was cut by 1 base, the J end by 1 base, with 11 bases between. This CDR3 contains 15 residues. Germline CDR1 reads SEHNR; CDR2 reads FQNEAQ (reference sequence). CDR3 DNA: TGTGCCAGCAGCTTAGTACGTTCTGGGTCCTACGAGCAGTACTTC. Translation: CASSLVRSGSYEQYF.

In its sample, this clone was seen once. CDR3 sequence reads: CASSPRTVLLNTEAFF. The DNA for the CDR3 is TGTGCCAGCAGCCCGCGGACGGTGCTATTGAACACTGAAGCTTTCTTT. The chain employs TRBV7-9 and TRBJ1-1; D is unresolved. Germline CDR1 and CDR2: SEHNR and FQNEAQ (reference sequence). Trimming took off 5 bases at V and 0 bases at J, with 16 bases between the two ends. This CDR3 has 16 amino acids.

This clone was detected only a few times. V usage is TRBV9 and J usage is TRBJ1-4; D is ambiguous. V was pared by 0 bases and J by 7 bases, with 16 bases between. Germline CDR1 reads SGDLS; CDR2 reads YYNGEE. The CDR3 runs to 16 residues. The CDR3 coding sequence is TGTGCCAGCAGCGTAGTCGCGCAAGGGAGCGGTGAAAAACTGTTTTTT. It specifies CASSVVAQGSGEKLFF.

This clone was observed a few times. This chain connects TRBV29-1 to TRBJ2-1; 7 nucleotides agree with TRBD1. Germline V gene sequence: CDR1 SQVTM, CDR2 ANQGSEA. The CDR3 totals 11 residues. V dropped 7 bases and J dropped 6; count of bases not matched to a gene: 3. CDR3 sequence reads: CSAQGSNEQFF. CDR3 nucleotides: TGCAGCGCACAGGGGAGCAATGAGCAGTTCTTC.

The J gene is TRBJ2-2, the V gene TRBV7-6; 7 bases line up with TRBD1. The germline gives CDR1 SGHVS, CDR2 FNYEAQ. The CDR3 has 16 residues. Losses at the gene ends were 5 bases for V and 5 bases for J; bases not matched to a gene: 11. Here the CDR3 reads CASSRRAGTATGELFF. The CDR3 DNA sequence: TGTGCCAGCAGCCGACGGGCAGGGACAGCGACCGGGGAGCTGTTTTTT.